Listed below are T cell receptor beta chains from one sample, sequenced in a study of cytomegalovirus exposure and HLA in healthy donors. TCRdb keeps only in-frame clones here, not all; method: immunoSEQ multiplex PCR. The data show 200,000 or so clones, over 65% seen once. The sequenced material came from PBMCs. All receptors derive from a boy younger than 10 in good health and CMV-seronegative. Each CDR3 is given with its conserved first and last residue. A D gene is named only where the DNA matches it firmly. Where a row states a size, it is once, few, many or the class of an expanded clone; other rows omit it.

j_gene | d_gene | v_gene | abundance | CDR3aa | CDR3nt
TRBJ2-7 | NA | TRBV27 | NA | CASSLYWQGGYEQYF | TGTGCCAGCAGTTTATATTGGCAAGGGGGCTACGAGCAGTACTTC
TRBJ1-1 | TRBD1 | TRBV5-4 | NA | CASSFYRGNTEAFF | TGTGCCAGCAGCTTTTACAGGGGGAACACTGAAGCTTTCTTT
TRBJ1-6 | NA | TRBV11-2 | NA | CASSSRVSPLHF | TGTGCCAGCAGTTCCAGGGTGTCACCCCTCCACTTT
TRBJ1-5 | NA | TRBV6-1 | NA | CASRSWGSKVQPQHF | TGTGCCAGCAGGAGTTGGGGCTCAAAGGTCCAGCCCCAGCATTTT
TRBJ1-4 | NA | TRBV7-2 | NA | CASSLDLWQNEKLFF | TGTGCCAGCAGCTTAGATCTTTGGCAGAATGAAAAACTGTTTTTT
TRBJ2-2 | NA | TRBV2 | NA | CASSYYATGELFF | TGTGCCAGCAGCTACTACGCAACCGGGGAGCTGTTTTTT
TRBJ2-7 | NA | TRBV4-3 | NA | CASSQDSWGEQYF | TGCGCCAGCAGCCAAGATAGTTGGGGCGAGCAGTACTTC
TRBJ1-1 | NA | TRBV7-9 | NA | CASSPQGLSTEAFF | TGTGCCAGCAGCCCACAGGGTTTAAGCACTGAAGCTTTCTTT
TRBJ2-5 | TRBD2 | TRBV12-5 | NA | CASEWTSGGATETQYF | TGTGCTAGTGAGTGGACTAGCGGGGGGGCCACAGAGACCCAGTACTTC
TRBJ2-3 | NA | TRBV11-2 | NA | CASSARGIQGPVNTQYF | TGTGCCAGCAGCGCGAGAGGGATCCAGGGGCCTGTTAATACGCAGTATTTT
TRBJ1-4 | NA | TRBV5-6 | NA | CASSFGGAIEKLFF | TGTGCCAGCAGCTTTGGGGGGGCAATTGAAAAACTGTTTTTT
TRBJ2-3 | TRBD1 | TRBV5-1 | once | CASSSRDSLQGTQYF | TGCGCCAGCAGCTCAAGGGACAGCTTACAGGGTACGCAGTATTTT
TRBJ1-3 | TRBD1 | TRBV29-1 | NA | CSADRDLSGNTIYF | TGCAGCGCCGACAGGGATCTCTCTGGAAACACCATATATTTT
TRBJ2-3 | NA | TRBV6-1 | few | CASSEGASTDTQYF | TGTGCCAGCAGTGAGGGAGCTAGCACAGATACGCAGTATTTT
TRBJ2-1 | NA | TRBV4-1 | NA | CASSQDSNEQFF | TGCGCCAGCAGCCAAGATTCGAATGAGCAGTTCTTC
TRBJ2-3 | TRBD2 | TRBV10-3 | NA | CAIGTSGFSDTQYF | TGTGCCATCGGGACTAGCGGTTTTTCAGATACGCAGTATTTT
TRBJ2-6 | TRBD1 | TRBV6-1 | NA | CASSGQRSGANVLTF | TGTGCCAGCTCGGGACAGCGCTCTGGGGCCAACGTCCTGACTTTC
TRBJ2-2 | NA | TRBV11-3 | NA | CASSRQSTGELFF | TGTGCCAGCAGTCGACAGTCTACCGGGGAGCTGTTTTTT
TRBJ2-4 | TRBD2 | TRBV5-6 | NA | CASSLYRTSAKNIQYF | TGTGCCAGCAGCTTGTATCGGACTAGCGCCAAAAACATTCAGTACTTC
TRBJ2-1 | NA | TRBV6-5 | few | CASSYRGGNEQFF | TGTGCCAGCAGTTACCGGGGTGGGAATGAGCAGTTCTTC
TRBJ2-3 | TRBD1 | TRBV7-9 | few | CASSPGQVTQDTQYF | TGTGCCAGCAGCCCGGGACAGGTGACTCAGGATACGCAGTATTTT
TRBJ1-5 | TRBD1 | TRBV7-2 | NA | CASSPDRVASNQPQHF | TGTGCCAGCAGCCCGGACAGGGTTGCTAGCAATCAGCCCCAGCATTTT
TRBJ2-4 | NA | TRBV15 | NA | CATSRAGTGKNIQYF | TGTGCCACCAGCAGAGCGGGAACGGGCAAAAACATTCAGTACTTC
TRBJ2-2 | NA | TRBV7-7 | NA | CASSRGVTGELFF | TGTGCTAGCAGCCGAGGTGTAACCGGGGAGCTGTTTTTT
TRBJ2-7 | NA | TRBV30 | NA | CAWSRRMHSEQYF | TGTGCCTGGAGTCGGCGGATGCATAGCGAGCAGTACTTC
TRBJ2-5 | NA | TRBV5-6 | NA | CASSLLVEKTQYF | TGTGCCAGCAGCTTGTTAGTGGAGAAGACCCAGTACTTC
TRBJ1-1 | TRBD1 | TRBV25-1 | NA | CASSRGAGGAFF | TGTGCCAGCAGTAGGGGGGCAGGGGGTGCTTTCTTT
TRBJ1-2 | NA | TRBV5-4 | few | CASSWGGMRGQGGYTF | TGTGCCAGCAGCTGGGGGGGTATGAGGGGCCAGGGGGGCTACACCTTC
TRBJ2-7 | NA | TRBV6-6 | NA | CASSYPARSSYEQYF | TGTGCCAGCAGTTACCCTGCACGGAGCTCCTACGAGCAGTACTTC
TRBJ2-7 | TRBD1 | TRBV6-5 | NA | CASSYGDSSYEQYF | TGTGCCAGCAGTTACGGGGACAGTTCCTACGAGCAGTACTTC
TRBJ2-6 | TRBD1 | TRBV5-6 | NA | CASSLMAGGAGANGLTF | TGTGCCAGCAGCTTGATGGCAGGGGGCGCTGGGGCCAACGGCCTGACTTTC
TRBJ2-1 | TRBD2 | TRBV11-2 | NA | CASSLGQRGPYNEQFF | TGTGCCAGCAGCTTAGGACAGCGGGGTCCCTACAATGAGCAGTTCTTC
TRBJ1-2 | NA | TRBV20-1 | NA | CSAGPIYTF | TGCAGTGCTGGGCCCATCTACACCTTC
TRBJ2-2 | TRBD2 | TRBV7-3 | NA | CASSRLAGGTTGELFF | TGTGCCAGCAGTCGACTAGCGGGGGGCACCACCGGGGAGCTGTTTTTT
TRBJ2-7 | NA | TRBV7-2 | NA | CASSLAGTEYYEQYF | TGTGCCAGCAGCCTAGCCGGGACTGAGTACTACGAGCAGTACTTC
TRBJ1-2 | NA | TRBV2 | few | CASTYSNYGYTF | TGTGCCAGCACGTACTCTAACTATGGCTACACCTTC
TRBJ2-2 | TRBD1 | TRBV7-8 | NA | CASSFRQGASGELFF | TGTGCCAGCAGCTTTAGGCAGGGGGCCTCTGGGGAGCTGTTTTTT
TRBJ2-2 | NA | TRBV7-4 | NA | CASSLPRRQGRAGELFF | TGTGCCAGCAGCTTACCCCGGCGACAGGGGAGGGCCGGGGAGCTGTTTTTT
TRBJ1-2 | TRBD1 | TRBV7-9 | NA | CSSSFPGQGIYGYTF | TGTTCCAGCAGCTTTCCGGGACAGGGAATCTATGGCTACACCTTC
TRBJ2-7 | NA | TRBV7-2 | NA | CASSLVRQGGEQYF | TGTGCCAGCAGCTTAGTGCGGCAGGGGGGCGAGCAGTACTTC
TRBJ2-3 | NA | TRBV2 | NA | CASSGLLDTQYF | TGTGCCAGCAGTGGTTTACTAGATACGCAGTATTTT
TRBJ1-2 | NA | TRBV6-6 | NA | CAAAGDGYTF | TGTGCCGCCGCAGGGGATGGCTACACCTTC